This is a list of T cell receptor beta chains from one sample in a study of tumor and adjacent non-tumor tissue in lung cancer. TCRdb processed the multiplex PCR reads anew with MiXCR; each CDR3 protein has one entry. The sample holds 75,000 to 90,000 distinct CDR3 sequences, roughly three quarters seen once. Sequenced input: distant non-tumor lung tissue. These receptors were taken from a woman aged 45 to 65 with non-small cell lung cancer. Each CDR3 is given with its conserved first and last residue. The D gene is left open where the match is weak. Some rows mark clone size as missing; the rest say once, few, many or name a class of expanded clone.

v_gene	d_gene	j_gene	abundance	CDR3aa	CDR3nt
TRBV5-1	TRBD2	TRBJ2-3	few	CASSLAASGSTDTQYF	TGCGCCAGCAGCTTGGCGGCTAGCGGAAGCACAGATACGCAGTATTTT
TRBV20-1	NA	TRBJ2-3	once	CSARRLEGDRTDTQYF	TGCAGTGCTAGACGGCTAGAGGGAGATCGCACAGATACGCAGTATTTT
TRBV11-2	NA	TRBJ2-2	NA	CASSLESGCSGELFF	TGTGCCAGTAGCCTAGAAAGCGGGTGTTCCGGGGAGCTGTTTTTT
TRBV29-1	TRBD1	TRBJ2-7	NA	CSVETGTGDYEQYF	TGCAGCGTTGAAACTGGGACAGGGGACTACGAGCAGTACTTC
TRBV4-1	NA	TRBJ2-1	NA	CTSSHKGDSKQFF	TGCACCAGCAGCCATAAGGGGGACTCTAAGCAGTTCTTC
TRBV6-5	TRBD2	TRBJ2-1	NA	CASSICGSKSYNEQFF	TGTGCCAGCAGTATTTGCGGGAGTAAGTCCTACAATGAACAGTTCTTC
TRBV29-1	TRBD2	TRBJ2-1	NA	CSVEEPQWEGYNEQFF	TGCAGTGTTGAAGAACCCCAGTGGGAGGGTTACAATGAGCAGTTCTTC
TRBV6-1	NA	TRBJ1-1	NA	CARSTWGITEAFF	TGTGCCAGGAGCACATGGGGGATCACTGAAGCTTTCTTT
TRBV4-1	NA	TRBJ2-7	many	CASSLDRSAGVLEQYF	TGCGCCAGCAGCCTCGACAGGTCGGCAGGGGTTCTCGAGCAGTACTTC
TRBV10-3	NA	TRBJ1-1	NA	CTISESSRENTEAFF	TGTACCATCAGTGAGTCGTCCAGGGAGAACACTGAAGCTTTCTTC
TRBV5-1	NA	TRBJ2-7	NA	CASKGGHGGQYF	TGCGCCAGCAAGGGAGGACATGGCGGGCAGTACTTC
TRBV5-6	NA	TRBJ2-1	NA	CASSYRVNSYNEQFF	TGTGCTAGCAGCTACAGGGTCAACTCCTACAATGAGCAGTTCTTC
TRBV7-9	TRBD2	TRBJ2-1	NA	CASSPRWTSGHYNEQFF	TGTGCCAGCAGCCCAAGGTGGACTAGCGGCCATTACAATGAGCAGTTCTTC
TRBV28	TRBD1	TRBJ2-7	many	CASSQGALREQYF	TGTGCCAGCAGTCAGGGGGCGTTGCGCGAGCAGTACTTC
TRBV29-1	NA	TRBJ2-7	NA	CSASSVDEQYF	TGCAGCGCAAGTTCAGTAGACGAGCAATACTTC
TRBV11-2	NA	TRBJ1-1	NA	CARCFEPGANTEAFF	TGTGCCAGATGCTTCGAGCCGGGGGCGAACACTGAAGCTTTCTTT
TRBV29-1	NA	TRBJ2-1	once	CSVRQTYNEQFF	TGCAGCGTTCGACAGACCTACAATGAGCAGTTCTTC
TRBV11-2	NA	TRBJ1-6	NA	CASSLGKGNSPLHF	TGTGCCAGCAGTTTAGGCAAGGGTAATTCACCCCTCCACTTT
TRBV6-5	TRBD2	TRBJ2-2	NA	CVSSYGGGNGELFF	TGTGTCAGTAGTTACGGGGGGGGGAACGGGGAGCTGTTTTTT